Listed below are T cell receptor beta chains from one sample, sequenced in a study of cytomegalovirus exposure and HLA in healthy donors. Method: immunoSEQ multiplex PCR; TCRdb's copy keeps in-frame clones and lacks some. The repertoire holds approximately 190,000 clones, with around 87% as singletons. Sequenced sample: PBMCs. Source of these receptors: a man aged 30 to 39 in good health and CMV-seronegative. Both conserved end residues are trimmed from each CDR3.

v_call	j_call	cdr3_aa
TRBV5-1	TRBJ2-1	ASSRTPGLAGGRDNEQF
TRBV9	TRBJ2-3	ASSSGTSVDTQY
TRBV28	TRBJ2-7	ASSKPRQGVYEQY
TRBV7-2	TRBJ2-3	ASSLALARSTDTQY
TRBV21-1	TRBJ2-7	ASSKVNILRQVLYTYEQY
TRBV19	TRBJ2-1	ASSTTSGRAPPHNEQF
TRBV28	TRBJ2-5	ASNQYGTGQETQY
TRBV28	TRBJ1-2	ASSLFEGTGLYGYT
TRBV6-5	TRBJ2-5	ASSYSGQEQETQY
TRBV28	TRBJ1-2	ASSLMRTGDYGYT
TRBV9	TRBJ2-1	ASSAERGRDNNEQF
TRBV29-1	TRBJ2-7	SVGPLEAGAYEQY
TRBV28	TRBJ2-2	ASSRTGNTGELF
TRBV4-2	TRBJ1-4	ASSQLQGGNEKLF
TRBV9	TRBJ2-1	ASSVGQGPAREQF
TRBV4-1	TRBJ2-7	ASSQSTGEGGLYEQY
TRBV7-9	TRBJ2-7	ASSLSGTYEQY
TRBV5-5	TRBJ1-5	ASSLPQGTPLRSNQPQH
TRBV5-1	TRBJ2-3	ASSSGQGVIDTQY
TRBV9	TRBJ2-1	ASSVAPGLALEQF
TRBV6-6	TRBJ2-4	ASSYFGETKNIQY
TRBV29-1	TRBJ1-1	SVAFLGTDQAF
TRBV28	TRBJ1-5	ASSLSGSNNQPQH
TRBV6-5	TRBJ2-1	ASRTGTGAPNEQF
TRBV6-1	TRBJ1-4	ASSEAWPNEKLF
TRBV11-3	TRBJ1-2	ASSFRRGTGFYGYT
TRBV19	TRBJ2-1	ASSRLAANYNEQF
TRBV29-1	TRBJ1-3	SVGQGTGNTIY
TRBV5-1	TRBJ2-7	ASSWGLAGISSYEQY
TRBV7-2	TRBJ2-1	ASSLASSGGAYNEQF
TRBV10-1	TRBJ2-3	ASAPPGQGTDTQY
TRBV2	TRBJ2-6	ASSEEGSGANGLT
TRBV4-3	TRBJ2-2	ASRHTSGGATGELF
TRBV5-4	TRBJ1-2	ASSLAGGPNYGYT
TRBV7-2	TRBJ2-7	ASSFPPRGYEQY
TRBV25-1	TRBJ2-1	ASSVGVTSAADEQF
TRBV19	TRBJ1-2	ATRTGESYGYT
TRBV6-1	TRBJ1-1	ASSLQWMNTEAF
TRBV28	TRBJ2-5	ASRDGDSLQETQY
TRBV6-5	TRBJ1-1	ASKAGVNTEAF
TRBV4-1	TRBJ2-7	ASSHRGATTGEQY
TRBV13	TRBJ2-1	ASSNESEQF
TRBV5-1	TRBJ2-1	ASSSRRDSYNEQF
TRBV5-1	TRBJ2-3	ASSFFPGTGTDTQY
TRBV18	TRBJ2-5	ASSPRDSQETQY
TRBV4-3	TRBJ1-1	ASSQGARVGTEAF
TRBV30	TRBJ1-6	AGQGIVGSPLH
TRBV11-2	TRBJ2-2	ASSLVSLVTGELF
TRBV11-1	TRBJ2-1	ASSSGTSGGGEQF
TRBV11-3	TRBJ2-3	ASSLETGADTQY